The clone carrying this T cell receptor (beta chain) appeared many times. Its matching antigen is unknown. The data originate from a study of early T cells in non-severe SARS-CoV-2 infection. Overall study findings and caveats: The VDJdb matching leaned toward anti-spike CD8 responses and overlooked private and CD4 specificities.

Researchers attached unique molecular identifiers to individual cDNA molecules. TCRdb re-analysed the 5' RACE reads in MiXCR, keeping a single row per CDR3 protein. The profile shows about 81,000 distinct CDR3 sequences, around 14% of them singletons. Germline-derived CDR1 and CDR2 are MNHEY and SMNVEV (reference sequence). V was trimmed by 5 bases and J by 0 bases, leaving 5 bases between them. This CDR3 is 12 amino acids long. Sequenced sample: whole blood. The rearrangement joins TRBV27 to TRBJ2-7; no clear D gene. This sequence originates from an adult who was a healthcare worker with PCR-confirmed SARS-CoV-2 infection or an uninfected control (not recorded which). CDR3 DNA sequence: TGTGCCAGCAGTCAAAGCTCCTACGAGCAGTACTTC. As protein: CASSQSSYEQYF.